The clone carrying this T cell receptor (beta chain) was detected once. Clones were read by immunoSEQ multiplex PCR, and TCRdb kept only the in-frame ones, dropping some. Of about 78,000 clones detected, approximately 88% appear once; the ten largest clones hold approximately 4.9%. These data belong to a study of blood T cell repertoires in COVID-19. This CDR3 has 15 residues. V was shortened by 3 bases and J by 4 bases, with 18 bases between the two germline ends. Germline V gives CDR1 DFQATT, CDR2 SNEGSKA (reference sequence). The sequence derives from a woman older than 75 with active or convalescent COVID-19. Sequenced input: peripheral blood. The V call is TRBV20-1, the J call TRBJ2-5, with a weak D call TRBD2 (7 bases). This chain's CDR3 is CSASVAGARRETQYF. In DNA, the CDR3 is TGCAGTGCTAGTGTGGCGGGGGCCCGGAGAGAGACCCAGTACTTC.